The 13 T cell receptor beta chains presented below share a single source sample, sequenced in a study of T cell repertoires in cytomegalovirus infection. The antigens these receptors bind are not known. TCRdb reprocessed the reads via MiXCR and lists one record per CDR3 protein. The sample includes about 890,000 distinct CDR3 sequences, approximately 31% of them seen just once. The starting material was cultured CD8+ T cells from PBMCs, obtained from culture after CMV antigen stimulation. Receptors originate from a human donor in good health (CMV status not recorded). Some clones in this sample may be carry-over from other donors' samples.

V usage is TRBV5-6 and J usage is TRBJ2-7; weak D call: TRBD2 (6 bases). The germline CDR1 and CDR2 sequences are SGHDT and YYEEEE. The CDR3 covers 13 residues. Trimming removed 1 base from V and 6 bases from J, with 11 bases in between. As DNA, the CDR3 is TGTGCCAGCAGCTTGCCCCCCGGGGGCGAGCAGTACTTC. This gives the protein CASSLPPGGEQYF.

This clonotype was observed many times. The V gene is TRBV7-2, the J gene TRBJ1-4; D remains ambiguous. There are 15 residues in the CDR3. Trimming cost V 1 base and J 5 bases, with 11 bases left between them. Looked up from germline, CDR1 is SGHTA and CDR2 is FQGNSA. Written as DNA, the CDR3 is TGTGCCAGCAGCTTAGAGGGCGGCTTAAATGAAAAACTGTTTTTT. Amino acid sequence: CASSLEGGLNEKLFF.

V is TRBV18 and J is TRBJ2-1; TRBD1 matches at 10 bases. CDR3 size: 15 residues. J was trimmed by 9 bases and V by 2 bases; bases with no gene match: 7. The germline gives CDR1 KGHSH, CDR2 LQKENI. The CDR3 is CASSPYGTGDFEQFF. CDR3 nucleotides: TGTGCCAGCTCACCATACGGGACAGGGGACTTTGAGCAGTTCTTC.

This clonotype was detected ten times or more. This chain joins TRBV28 and TRBJ1-1; possibly TRBD1 for D (6 bases). This CDR3 has 15 residues. Trimming removed 3 bases at V and 6 bases at J, with 17 bases between. Germline assignment: CDR1 MDHEN and CDR2 SYDVKM. This CDR3 reads CASSLEQGRVPEAFF. CDR3 nucleotide sequence: TGTGCCAGCAGTTTGGAGCAGGGGCGAGTGCCTGAAGCTTTCTTT.

This clonotype was seen ten or more times. The genes are TRBV27 and TRBJ2-5; possibly TRBD1 for D (6 bases). The ends were cut back, 6 bases at V and 1 base at J, with 12 bases in the middle. Germline-derived CDR1 and CDR2 are MNHEY and SMNVEV (reference sequence). CDR3 length: 14 residues. CDR3 bases: TGTGCCAGCAGCCTCCGACAGGCCCAAGAGACCCAGTACTTC. It yields the protein CASSLRQAQETQYF.

For the CDR3, the DNA is TGTGCCAGCAGCTTAAACAGCGGGGGAAACAATGAGCAGTTCTTC. Protein sequence: CASSLNSGGNNEQFF. The rearrangement uses TRBV7-3 and TRBJ2-1; 8 bases match TRBD2. Germline CDR1 SGHTA, CDR2 FQGTGA. The ends lost 1 base at V and 5 bases at J; junction bases unmatched: 4. The CDR3 contains 15 residues.

A few counts support this clonotype. The genes are TRBV27 and TRBJ1-2, with D maybe TRBD1 (6 bases). Germline V gives CDR1 MNHEY, CDR2 SMNVEV (reference sequence). This CDR3 comprises 13 residues. V lost 8 bases, J lost 3 bases, and 13 bases lay in between. The chain's CDR3 is CASGYRADYGYTF. For the CDR3, the DNA is TGTGCCAGCGGTTACAGGGCCGACTATGGCTACACCTTC.

The chain employs TRBV11-3 and TRBJ2-5; 8 nucleotides align to TRBD1. The length of the CDR3 is 15 residues. J was trimmed by 3 bases and V by 6 bases; bases with no gene match: 9. The germline gives CDR1 SGHNT, CDR2 YENEEA. The CDR3 DNA reads TGTGCCAGCAGTAGCCAGGGGGCGCAAGAAGAGACCCAGTACTTC. This translates into CASSSQGAQEETQYF. Full variable domain (rest looked up from reference TRBV11-3 and TRBJ2-5): EAGVVQSPRYKIIEKKQPVAFWCNPISGHNTLYWYLQNLGQGPELLIRYENEEAVDDSQLPKDRFSAERLKGVDSTLKIQPAELGDSAVYLCASSSQGAQEETQYFGPGTRLLVL.

On this clonotype: The junction departs from the called germline gene at one end, perhaps through a read error. The J gene is TRBJ1-2, the V gene TRBV10-3; 8 bases agree with TRBD1. The CDR3 extends over 17 amino acids. Per germline, CDR1 ENHRY and CDR2 SYGVKD. The CDR3 is CSISAPGGQDFNYGYTF. The CDR3 DNA sequence: TGTTCCATCAGTGCACCGGGGGGACAGGACTTTAACTATGGCTACACCTTC.

The sample holds a few counts of this clonotype. V gene TRBV5-4 combines with J gene TRBJ1-2; D gene ambiguous. V was pared by 0 bases and J by 5 bases, with 14 bases between. From germline, CDR1 is SGHNT and CDR2 YYREEE (reference sequence). The CDR3 is 15 amino acids. CDR3 in amino acids: CASSLGYSLGYGYTF. The DNA of the CDR3 is TGTGCCAGCAGCTTGGGCTACTCTCTAGGGTATGGCTACACCTTC.

This clonotype was found many times. This chain joins TRBV10-3 and TRBJ2-5; 8 nucleotides line up with TRBD2. CDR1 is ENHRY and CDR2 is SYGVKD in the germline V gene. The CDR3 has 17 residues. With V trimmed by 0 bases and J by 2 bases, 8 bases remained unmatched. CDR3 in DNA: TGTGCCATCAGTGAGTCTGGCGGGGGGACTTTTCAAGAGACCCAGTACTTC. It yields the protein CAISESGGGTFQETQYF.

The sample holds a few counts of this clonotype. V gene TRBV6-1 combines with J gene TRBJ1-5, with 8 positions matching TRBD1. The V and J ends lost 10 bases and 5 bases, in that order; junction bases with no gene match: 4. CDR3 length: 12 residues. Germline V gives CDR1 MNHNS, CDR2 SASEGT. The CDR3 here is CATGGNDQPQHF. CDR3 DNA: TGTGCCACAGGGGGCAATGATCAGCCCCAGCATTTT.

The chain employs TRBV20-1 and TRBJ1-2; tentatively, D is TRBD1 (5 bases). The CDR3 is 14 amino acids. V gave up 2 bases and J gave up 4 bases, with 14 bases separating them. CDR1 DFQATT and CDR2 SNEGSKA come from the germline V gene (reference sequence). The CDR3 reads CSARSGRVIYGYTF. The CDR3 DNA sequence: TGCAGTGCTAGATCGGGCAGGGTAATCTATGGCTACACCTTC.